The rows below give T cell receptor beta chains drawn from one sample of a study of T-cell memory formation after mild COVID-19. TCRdb re-called the 5' RACE reads through MiXCR, storing one row per CDR3 protein. The repertoire holds about 400,000 distinct CDR3 sequences, with about a quarter as singletons. What was sequenced was PBMCs or a T cell subset sorted from them (not recorded which). The receptors here all came from an adult woman who had mild COVID-19 (a few samples of this study predate the infection). Cell type and time point are not known. The CDR3 runs from the conserved cysteine through the conserved F or W. The D gene is left open where the match is weak. Some rows mark clone size as missing; the rest say once, few, many or name a class of expanded clone.

TRBV7-3	TRBJ1-1	few	NA	TGTGCCAGCAGGTCCGGGACGCAGTACACTGAAGCTTTCTTT	CASRSGTQYTEAFF
TRBV6-1	TRBJ1-3	NA	NA	TGTGCCAGCAGCCAACTGACAGCTAGCTCTGGAAACACCATATATTTT	CASSQLTASSGNTIYF
TRBV6-4	TRBJ1-2	NA	NA	TGTGCCAGCAGTGACGGCCAGTCCGATGGCTACACCTTC	CASSDGQSDGYTF
TRBV29-1	TRBJ1-4	few	NA	TGCAGCGGAAAGGGACTCCGGGGGACTAATGAAAAACTGTTTTTT	CSGKGLRGTNEKLFF
TRBV12-3/TRBV12-4	TRBJ1-1	few	NA	TGTGCCAGCAGTCCGGGAGGTGGGGTTGAAGCTTTCTTT	CASSPGGGVEAFF
TRBV2	TRBJ1-3	NA	NA	TGTGCCAGCAGTGAAGGTTTTATTTTCTCTGGAAACACCATATATTTT	CASSEGFIFSGNTIYF
TRBV20-1	TRBJ2-1	NA	NA	TGCAGTGCTTCCATGGAGGGGTTCTTC	CSASMEGFF
TRBV12-3/TRBV12-4	TRBJ2-7	few	NA	TGTGCCAGCAGTTCAGGTGTCTCCTACGAGCAGTACTTC	CASSSGVSYEQYF
TRBV7-2	TRBJ1-2	NA	NA	TGTGCCAGCCGGGGCAGAAACTATGGCTACACCTTC	CASRGRNYGYTF
TRBV27	TRBJ2-7	many	TRBD1	TGTGCCAGCAGTTTGGGACAGGGACACTACGAGCAGTACTTC	CASSLGQGHYEQYF
TRBV12-3/TRBV12-4	TRBJ2-7	medium-sized	NA	TGTGCCAGCAGTTTTTGGACACCCTACGAGCAGTACTTC	CASSFWTPYEQYF
TRBV5-4	TRBJ2-5	few	TRBD2	TGTGCCAGCAGCTTCCCCGGCGGACTAGCGGGAAAAGAGACCCAGTACTTC	CASSFPGGLAGKETQYF
TRBV15	TRBJ2-3	NA	NA	TGTGCCACCAGCAGAACAGGGCCCGATACGCAGTATTTT	CATSRTGPDTQYF
TRBV3-1	TRBJ2-1	few	TRBD2	TGTGCCAGCAGCCTGACTAGCGGGGGACGAGAGCAGTTCTTC	CASSLTSGGREQFF
TRBV10-3	TRBJ2-7	NA	NA	TGTGCCATCAGTGAGGACAGGGAGGCCTACGAGCAGTACTTC	CAISEDREAYEQYF
TRBV19	TRBJ2-7	NA	TRBD2	TGCGCCAGCAGTATTAGCGGGAGCTCCTACGAGCAGTACTTC	CASSISGSSYEQYF
TRBV6-5	TRBJ1-1	few	TRBD1	TGTGCCAGCAGTCACAACAGGGGGCCCTCACTGAACACTGAAGCTTTCTTT	CASSHNRGPSLNTEAFF
TRBV12-3/TRBV12-4	TRBJ1-1	few	TRBD1	TGTGCCAGCAGCCGGACAGGGATCAACACTGAAGCTTTCTTT	CASSRTGINTEAFF
TRBV29-1	TRBJ2-6	many	NA	TGCAGCGTTGAACGGGACACCGACTCTGGGGCCAACGTCCTGACTTTC	CSVERDTDSGANVLTF
TRBV7-8	TRBJ2-1	few	NA	TGTGCCAGCAGCTTAGAGGGCCGCTGGGATGAGCAGTTCTTC	CASSLEGRWDEQFF
TRBV7-8	TRBJ1-5	NA	TRBD1	TGTGCCAGCAGCTTGTCAGGGGGTAGAAGCAATCAGCCCCAGCATTTT	CASSLSGGRSNQPQHF
TRBV5-1	TRBJ1-1	NA	NA	TGCGCCAGCAGCGGGAGCGCGGGAGCTTTCTTT	CASSGSAGAFF
TRBV20-1	TRBJ2-7	few	NA	TGCAGTGCTAGTCGAGCCCTTACCGCCCTCTCCGAGCAGTACTTC	CSASRALTALSEQYF
TRBV6-6	TRBJ1-1	NA	NA	TGTGCCAGCAGTTACTCCCTCGACTTCGGAGAAGCTTTCTTT	CASSYSLDFGEAFF
TRBV12-3/TRBV12-4	TRBJ2-5	NA	TRBD1	TGTGCCAGCAGATGGGGACAGGGGGCCGGAGAGACCCAGTACTTC	CASRWGQGAGETQYF
TRBV29-1	TRBJ2-5	many	TRBD1	TGCAGCGTTGCGGATTGGACAGGGGAAGAGACCCAGTACTTC	CSVADWTGEETQYF
TRBV5-1	TRBJ2-3	many	NA	TGCGCCAGCAGCTTCCGAGACAGATCCACAGATACGCAGTATTTT	CASSFRDRSTDTQYF
TRBV7-2	TRBJ2-5	NA	NA	TGTGCCAGTTCCCAGGGGATAAGAGAGACCCAGTACTTC	CASSQGIRETQYF
TRBV18	TRBJ1-2	few	NA	TGTGCCAGCTCACCTGAGAATGGCCATGGCTACACCTTC	CASSPENGHGYTF
TRBV7-8	TRBJ2-2	NA	TRBD2	TGTGCCAGCAGCGGGCCGAGCGGGAGGGCCAACACCGGGGAGCTGTTTTTT	CASSGPSGRANTGELFF
TRBV9	TRBJ2-7	NA	NA	TGTGCCAGCAGCGTAGAAGTTGGACTAAGCTACGAGCAGTACTTC	CASSVEVGLSYEQYF
TRBV7-9	TRBJ2-2	NA	NA	TGTGCCAGCAGCCGGAACGAGGGCACCGGGGAGCTGTTTTTT	CASSRNEGTGELFF
TRBV4-3	TRBJ2-1	few	NA	TGCGCCAGCAGCCACTACGAGGGCCGTCGCTACAATGAGCAGTTCTTC	CASSHYEGRRYNEQFF
TRBV7-6	TRBJ2-1	NA	TRBD1	TGTGCCAGCAGCCCAGGACAGGACTCCAATGAGCAGTTCTTC	CASSPGQDSNEQFF
TRBV6-1	TRBJ2-7	NA	NA	TGTGCCGGGGGGAACTCCTACGAGCAGTACTTC	CAGGNSYEQYF
TRBV5-6	TRBJ2-7	few	TRBD2	TGTGCCAGCAGCTTCCTTGGGCTAGCGGGGGGCTACGAGCAGTACTTC	CASSFLGLAGGYEQYF
TRBV9	TRBJ2-7	NA	NA	TGTGCCAGCAGCGCAAACTCAGGCACCACCTACGAGCAGTACTTC	CASSANSGTTYEQYF
TRBV5-1	TRBJ2-3	NA	NA	TGCGCCAGCAGCTTGAGCAGGGTGCCCGATACGCAGTATTTT	CASSLSRVPDTQYF
TRBV11-3	TRBJ1-1	NA	TRBD1	TGTGCCAGCAGCCAAGGGGACCCTTACCGACAGGGTGGGACTGAAGCTTTCTTT	CASSQGDPYRQGGTEAFF
TRBV5-1	TRBJ2-3	many	NA	TGCGCCAGCAGCTTTGAGGGTGCGGCAGATACGCAGTATTTT	CASSFEGAADTQYF
TRBV24-1	TRBJ1-4	NA	NA	TGTGCCATACAAAGACAGGCGAATGAAAAACTGTTTTTT	CAIQRQANEKLFF
TRBV11-2	TRBJ2-3	NA	NA	TGTGCCAGCAGCGCAGAGGGACTAGATACGCAGTATTTT	CASSAEGLDTQYF
TRBV6-5	TRBJ2-5	NA	TRBD2	TGTGCCAGCAGTTCCCCTAGCGGGAGGGCGGTGGAGACCCAGTACTTC	CASSSPSGRAVETQYF
TRBV12-3/TRBV12-4	TRBJ1-2	NA	NA	TGTGCCAGCAGTTTAGGAGGGAATGGCTACACCTTC	CASSLGGNGYTF
TRBV12-5	TRBJ2-2	few	NA	TGTGCTAGTGGTTTGGTACCTTTTGCTATCGGGCAGGCGAACACCGGGGAGCTGTTTTTT	CASGLVPFAIGQANTGELFF
TRBV7-9	TRBJ2-1	few	TRBD1	TGTGCCAGCAGCTTATTGGGACAGGAGGCGAATGAGCAGTTCTTC	CASSLLGQEANEQFF
TRBV11-1	TRBJ2-1	many	NA	TGTGCCAGCAGCTTAGGAGGACGAGGAGGGCGGCCCTACAATGAGCAGTTCTTC	CASSLGGRGGRPYNEQFF
TRBV7-9	TRBJ1-4	NA	NA	TGTGCCAGCAGCCCGGCGGGGGCAAAACTGTTTTTT	CASSPAGAKLFF
TRBV2	TRBJ2-1	NA	NA	TGTGCCAGCAAAATGCAAGGGACGGCCTACAATGAGCAGTTCTTC	CASKMQGTAYNEQFF
TRBV29-1	TRBJ2-7	NA	NA	TGCAGCGTTGAAGTGGGGGAGATTTCCTACGAGCAGTACTTC	CSVEVGEISYEQYF
TRBV13	TRBJ2-7	NA	NA	TGTGCCAGCAGCTTAGTCGGCGGGACCGGTTACGAGCAGTACTTC	CASSLVGGTGYEQYF
TRBV19	TRBJ1-1	few	TRBD1	TGTGCCAGTAGTATACCCGGGACAGTTTATTCTGAAGCTTTCTTT	CASSIPGTVYSEAFF
TRBV7-8	TRBJ1-2	few	NA	TGTGCCAGCAGCTCCCCCCAGAGAGGCTACACCTTC	CASSSPQRGYTF
TRBV12-3/TRBV12-4	TRBJ2-5	NA	TRBD1	TGTGCCAGCAGTTTAGGAGGGACAGGGTGGGAGACCCAGTACTTC	CASSLGGTGWETQYF
TRBV14	TRBJ2-7	NA	TRBD2	TGTGCCAGCAGCCAGTGGACTAGCTGGGGGGAGCAGTACTTC	CASSQWTSWGEQYF